These T cell receptor beta chains were read from a single sample in a study of T cell responses to AZD1222 COVID-19 vaccine. Clones were sequenced by immunoSEQ multiplex PCR, and TCRdb holds only the in-frame ones, with some missing. Of about 72,000 clones in the sample, around 89% were seen once. Sample: peripheral blood, taken 28 days after the second AZD1222 dose. The receptors originated from an adult who received the AZD1222 COVID-19 vaccine. CDR3s include the opening cysteine and the closing phenylalanine or tryptophan. Fields, in order: CDR3 DNA, CDR3 protein, J gene, clone size, V gene, D gene. The D gene is left open where the match is weak. Clone size appears in some rows only: once, few, many, or a class for an expanded clone.

TGTGCCAGCAGTTTTCAGGGTCCTGGAAACACCATATATTTT,CASSFQGPGNTIYF,TRBJ1-3,-,TRBV6-2/TRBV6-3,-
TGTGCCAGCAGCCAACGACAGGTTTCACCCCTCCACTTT,CASSQRQVSPLHF,TRBJ1-6,-,TRBV14,-
TGTGCCAGCAGCCTTTCGACAACCTACGAGCAGTACTTC,CASSLSTTYEQYF,TRBJ2-7,-,TRBV11-2,-
TGCAGTGCCCTACTTAATGCCGAGCAGTACTTC,CSALLNAEQYF,TRBJ2-7,once,TRBV20-1,-
TGTGCCAGTAGTATTCTAGGGACAGCCTATGGCTACACCTTC,CASSILGTAYGYTF,TRBJ1-2,-,TRBV19,TRBD1
TGCAGCGTCCGAGGGGGGGGCGCTGGCACAGATACGCAGTATTTT,CSVRGGGAGTDTQYF,TRBJ2-3,-,TRBV29-1,-
TGTGCCAGCAGCTTAGTATCAGGGGGATTAAGCAATCAGCCCCAGCATTTT,CASSLVSGGLSNQPQHF,TRBJ1-5,-,TRBV7-2,TRBD1
TGTGCCACCAGTGGCGCACCTGACTACAATGAGCAGTTCTTC,CATSGAPDYNEQFF,TRBJ2-1,-,TRBV24-1,-
TGTGCCAGTAGTGACTCAGGGGTGATTGGAGAAAAACTGTTTTTT,CASSDSGVIGEKLFF,TRBJ1-4,-,TRBV19,-
TGTGCCACGTCAGCTGGAGCGGGAGGATTCAATGAGCAGTTCTTC,CATSAGAGGFNEQFF,TRBJ2-1,-,TRBV2,TRBD2
TGTGCCAGCAGTTCCCCGGGACAGGGAGAGACCCAGTACTTC,CASSSPGQGETQYF,TRBJ2-5,-,TRBV6-5,TRBD1
TGTGCCAGCAGCTATGGGACTAGCGGGCCTCAAGAGACCCAGTACTTC,CASSYGTSGPQETQYF,TRBJ2-5,few,TRBV7-9,TRBD2
TGTGCCAGCTCCCCCCCCGGGGAGCTGTTTTTT,CASSPPGELFF,TRBJ2-2,-,TRBV18,-
TGCGCCAGCAGCCAAGAAGGGAGGACTAGTAGTTACGAGCAGTACTTC,CASSQEGRTSSYEQYF,TRBJ2-7,-,TRBV4-1,TRBD2
TGTGCCAGCAGCCCAGGGGTCCCAAGCAATCAGCCCCAGCATTTT,CASSPGVPSNQPQHF,TRBJ1-5,-,TRBV7-3,-
TGCGCCAGCAGTTCCGGGACAGCTGGAAACACCATATATTTT,CASSSGTAGNTIYF,TRBJ1-3,-,TRBV5-1,TRBD1
TGTGCCAGCACGGATCAGATCGAGTCTGCCCAGCCCCAGCATTTT,CASTDQIESAQPQHF,TRBJ1-5,-,TRBV28,-
TGTGCCAGCGGTGCGGGGATGCCAATTCCCTACAATGAGCAGTTCTTC,CASGAGMPIPYNEQFF,TRBJ2-1,-,TRBV27,-
TGCGCCAGCAGCTTGCAGGGAACGGACACCGGGGAGCTGTTTTTT,CASSLQGTDTGELFF,TRBJ2-2,-,TRBV5-1,-
TGCGCCAGCAGTGAGTCGGGAGCGGGCTACAATGAGCAGTTCTTC,CASSESGAGYNEQFF,TRBJ2-1,-,TRBV10-1,-
TGTGCCAGCAGCTTGGACAGGGGTCGGCACAATGAGCAGTTCTTC,CASSLDRGRHNEQFF,TRBJ2-1,once,TRBV7-2,TRBD1
TGCGCCAGCAGCCCCAGGACATCAGATGAAAAACTGTTTTTT,CASSPRTSDEKLFF,TRBJ1-4,-,TRBV5-1,-
TGTGCCAGCAGCTCCGGACAGCTCGCCTTAGGGGAGCTGTTTTTT,CASSSGQLALGELFF,TRBJ2-2,-,TRBV5-4,-
TGTGCCAGCACCTCTAATCTAAATCAGCCCCAGCATTTT,CASTSNLNQPQHF,TRBJ1-5,-,TRBV12-3/TRBV12-4,-
TGTGCCAGCAGTTTCCGACAGGGGGGCTATGGCACAGATACGCAGTATTTT,CASSFRQGGYGTDTQYF,TRBJ2-3,-,TRBV28,TRBD1
TGTGCCAGTACCGACCCAGGGCATGGCTACACCTTC,CASTDPGHGYTF,TRBJ1-2,-,TRBV19,-
TGCGCCAGCAGCACAGGGAGTGACACTGAAGCTTTCTTT,CASSTGSDTEAFF,TRBJ1-1,medium-sized,TRBV5-1,-
TGCGCCAGCAGCAAGGAAACAGGGTGGGCAACTAATGAAAAACTGTTTTTT,CASSKETGWATNEKLFF,TRBJ1-4,-,TRBV5-1,-
TGTGCCAGCAGCTTTCAACCCTCGGGCGGGGAGCTGTTTTTT,CASSFQPSGGELFF,TRBJ2-2,-,TRBV7-3,-
TGTGCCAGCAGCTCGGGACAGGGGCAAACCTATAATTCACCCCTCCACTTT,CASSSGQGQTYNSPLHF,TRBJ1-6,-,TRBV7-8,TRBD1
TGTGCCAGCAGGGGAGGGGACAGGGGATACGAGCAGTACTTC,CASRGGDRGYEQYF,TRBJ2-7,-,TRBV6-5,TRBD1
TGTGCCAGCAGTTCGGGGGGAGGTTATGGCTACACCTTC,CASSSGGGYGYTF,TRBJ1-2,-,TRBV12-3/TRBV12-4,-
TGTGCCAGCAGTTTTGGCTCACTGGGGACCCAGTACTTC,CASSFGSLGTQYF,TRBJ2-5,-,TRBV12-3/TRBV12-4,-
TGTGCCAGCAGTGAGCAGGGGGCAAGGAGCAATCAGCCCCAGCATTTT,CASSEQGARSNQPQHF,TRBJ1-5,once,TRBV2,TRBD1
TGTGCCAGCAGCGTAGTCACATTAGGTGATGGCTACACCTTC,CASSVVTLGDGYTF,TRBJ1-2,-,TRBV9,-
TGTGCCAGCAGTGCCTATGGGACAACGGGCGGCTACGAGCAGTACTTC,CASSAYGTTGGYEQYF,TRBJ2-7,once,TRBV6-1,-
TGCGCCAGCAGCTCCTCGACCAGCGGGAAGGGCGAGCAGTACTTC,CASSSSTSGKGEQYF,TRBJ2-7,-,TRBV5-1,TRBD2
TGTGCCAGTAGCGGACAGGGGCGGTATGGCTACACCTTC,CASSGQGRYGYTF,TRBJ1-2,-,TRBV19,TRBD1
TGTGCCAGCAGCCAAGGACAGACAGGGACGAACACCTTC,CASSQGQTGTNTF,TRBJ1-2,-,TRBV3-1/TRBV3-2,TRBD1
TGTGCCAGCAGCTTAAACAGCGGGAGAAGCACAGATACGCAGTATTTT,CASSLNSGRSTDTQYF,TRBJ2-3,-,TRBV7-3,TRBD2
TGTGCCAGCTCACCACGTAATAGTGGAACTAATGAAAAACTGTTTTTT,CASSPRNSGTNEKLFF,TRBJ1-4,-,TRBV18,-
TGTGCCAGCAGCCAGACAGCAACTAATGAAAAACTGTTTTTT,CASSQTATNEKLFF,TRBJ1-4,-,TRBV7-2,-
TGTGCCAGTAGGGGGAGGGGGGACCGGCCAGACGAGCAGTTCTTC,CASRGRGDRPDEQFF,TRBJ2-1,-,TRBV19,-
TGTGCCAGCAGTCCATTCAGAGGACAGGGCTTCCACGAGCAGTACTTC,CASSPFRGQGFHEQYF,TRBJ2-7,once,TRBV25-1,TRBD1
TGCGCCAGCAGCCTTAATCTCGGCGGGTCCCACGGGAATGAGCAGTTCTTC,CASSLNLGGSHGNEQFF,TRBJ2-1,once,TRBV5-1,-
TGTGCCAGCAGCTTAGATCCCCAGCGGGAGCAGTACTTC,CASSLDPQREQYF,TRBJ2-7,-,TRBV11-2,-
TGTGCCAGCAGTTTTGGAGCAAACGCGAACTACGAGCAGTACTTC,CASSFGANANYEQYF,TRBJ2-7,-,TRBV27,-
TGCAGCGCCACAGGGGGCCGCCTTCAGTACTTC,CSATGGRLQYF,TRBJ2-4,-,TRBV29-1,TRBD1
TGTGCCAGCAATGGACAGGGACGCACTGAAGCTTTCTTT,CASNGQGRTEAFF,TRBJ1-1,-,TRBV7-9,TRBD1
TGCAGTGCTCTCGGGGATAGAGGCTACACCTTC,CSALGDRGYTF,TRBJ1-2,-,TRBV20-1,-
TGTGCCTGGAAGGAGAATAATGAAAAACTGTTTTTT,CAWKENNEKLFF,TRBJ1-4,-,TRBV30,-
TGTGCCAGCAGTTTAGGGGAGACCCAGTACTTC,CASSLGETQYF,TRBJ2-5,-,TRBV27,-
TGTGCCAGCAGCCCTAATGGGGGCAGGAGCAATCAGCCCCAGCATTTT,CASSPNGGRSNQPQHF,TRBJ1-5,-,TRBV2,-
TGTGCCAGCAGCCCCCGGACTGGCGGGAGGGCCGGCGGGGAGCTGTTTTTT,CASSPRTGGRAGGELFF,TRBJ2-2,once,TRBV13,TRBD2
TGTGCCAGCAGCTTCGGGCAGTACTATGGCTACACCTTC,CASSFGQYYGYTF,TRBJ1-2,-,TRBV11-2,-
TGTGCCAGCAGCCGGGAAAACATTCAGTACTTC,CASSRENIQYF,TRBJ2-4,-,TRBV28,-
TGCGCCAGCAGCTTAAGGACGGGTTCTGGGGAACTGTTTTTT,CASSLRTGSGELFF,TRBJ1-4,-,TRBV5-1,-
TGTGCCAGCACCTGGGGGCAGGCTAACTATGGCTACACCTTC,CASTWGQANYGYTF,TRBJ1-2,once,TRBV7-9,-
TGTGCCTGGACACACGGGGGCGCGGAGGGAAACACCATATATTTT,CAWTHGGAEGNTIYF,TRBJ1-3,-,TRBV30,-
TGTGCCACCAGTGACAGGGTCAATCAGCCCCAGCATTTT,CATSDRVNQPQHF,TRBJ1-5,-,TRBV24-1,-